This T cell receptor beta chain was obtained from a study of human T cells and chemical hapten exposure. Study results and caveats: Correlating positively with patch test score were the PT1 expanded TCR counts.

As concerns this clonotype: As yet, its antigen is unknown.

Time point given: pre-sensitization, week 0. Treatment noted: therapeutic diphenylcyclopropenone sensitization with weekly scalp DPC. Blood sampling preceded each patch test application. MiXCR, run by TCRdb on the RACE reads, gives a single entry per CDR3 protein. The table has tens of thousands of distinct CDR3 sequences, approximately 9.9% seen once. The sample was whole blood, taken in connection with sensitization to the hapten diphenylcyclopropenone (DPC). The source is a woman between 50 and 59 years old with alopecia areata. Some clones in this sample may be carry-over from other donors' samples.

The CDR3 reads CASIRRGSYNEQFF. The CDR3 DNA follows: TGTGCCAGCATTCGCAGGGGATCTTACAATGAGCAGTTCTTC. V gene TRBV5-6 combines with J gene TRBJ2-1; a weak D match, TRBD1 (6 bases). Germline V CDR1 and CDR2: SGHDT, YYEEEE. Trimming pared 6 bases from V and 4 bases from J, leaving 14 bases between. The CDR3 is made up of 14 amino acids.